Following are 12 T cell receptor beta chains from one sample sequenced in a study of response to subunit inactivated influenza vaccine. TCRdb fed the RT-PCR reads into MiXCR, producing one record per CDR3 protein. The repertoire holds approximately 170,000 distinct CDR3 sequences, with 9.5% to 15% as singletons. These data are also associated with another study on T cells expressing NK-cell markers. That publication notes: Production of TCR beta cDNA relied on 5'RACE template switching with UMIs.

Sequencing was performed on CD8+ T cells sorted from PBMCs, taken 11 to 12 days after vaccination. Receptor source: a man in his fifties or sixties who received an inactivated influenza vaccine.

At least ten counts were recorded for this clonotype. The chain couples TRBV28 to TRBJ1-5; no definite D call. The germline gives CDR1 MDHEN, CDR2 SYDVKM. V lost 5 bases, J lost 9 bases, and 11 bases lay in between. The CDR3 covers 12 residues. This chain's CDR3 is CASSPQRGPQHF. CDR3 nucleotides: TGTGCCAGCAGTCCCCAACGGGGGCCCCAGCATTTT.

This clonotype was counted at least ten times. V gene TRBV24-1 combines with J gene TRBJ2-3, with TRBD1 matching 10 bases. Unmatched junction bases numbered 7, after V lost 10 bases and J lost 4 bases. Germline CDR1 is KGHDR and CDR2 is SFDVKD. CDR3 size: 14 residues. CDR3 loop: CATSGTGVADTQYF. CDR3 nucleotides: TGTGCCACATCCGGGACAGGGGTAGCAGATACGCAGTATTTT.

The J gene is TRBJ2-2, the V gene TRBV27, with TRBD2 matching 10 bases. With 6 bases clipped from V and 2 bases from J, the junction kept 9 bases outside the gene matches. The germline V gene encodes CDR1 MNHEY and CDR2 SMNVEV (reference sequence). This CDR3 has 17 residues. The CDR3 spells CASSLLELAGNTGELFF. The CDR3 DNA reads TGTGCCAGCAGCCTCCTAGAACTAGCGGGAAACACCGGGGAGCTGTTTTTT.

J is TRBJ1-4 and V is TRBV24-1, with D perhaps matching TRBD1 (6 bases). Trimming pared 3 bases from V and 3 bases from J, leaving 13 bases between. Germline values: CDR1 KGHDR, CDR2 SFDVKD. This CDR3 region has 16 residues. CDR3 region: CATSDKGHSANEKLFF. The CDR3 DNA reads TGTGCCACCAGTGATAAGGGACATTCGGCTAATGAAAAACTGTTTTTT.

This clonotype came up a few times. The gene calls are TRBV7-2 and TRBJ2-3; 8 bases are shared with TRBD1. This CDR3 region has 15 residues. With V trimmed by 1 base and J by 4 bases, 4 bases remained unmatched. Germline V lookup: CDR1 SGHTA, CDR2 FQGNSA. The CDR3 DNA follows: TGTGCCAGCAGCTTAGGACAGGGGATGGCAGATACGCAGTATTTT. Its translation is CASSLGQGMADTQYF.

This clonotype ranks as medium-sized (0.01 to 0.1%). The chain joins TRBV24-1 to TRBJ2-2, with D unclear. CDR1 KGHDR and CDR2 SFDVKD come from the germline V gene. V was shortened by 10 bases and J by 2 bases, with 16 bases between the two germline ends. The CDR3 consists of 15 residues. The CDR3 spells CATGREGPNTGELFF. As DNA, the CDR3 is TGTGCCACAGGCCGAGAAGGGCCCAACACCGGGGAGCTGTTTTTT.

This chain uses TRBV7-9 with TRBJ2-1; 10 bases are shared with TRBD1. Germline V gene lookup returns CDR1 SEHNR and CDR2 FQNEAQ (reference sequence). This CDR3 has 16 amino acids. The trim removed 4 bases at V and 6 bases at J, leaving 9 bases unmatched. CDR3 DNA: TGTGCCAGCAGCTCCCCCCCGGGACAGGGGACCAATGAGCAGTTCTTC. Its protein product is CASSSPPGQGTNEQFF.

This chain uses TRBV7-9 with TRBJ1-1, with D perhaps matching TRBD1 (5 bases). Deletions cut 5 bases from V and 5 bases from J, with 12 bases between. Germline V gene lookup returns CDR1 SEHNR and CDR2 FQNEAQ (reference sequence). The CDR3 sequence is 13 residues long. For the CDR3, the DNA is TGTGCCAGCAGCCCGGGGGTTGGGACTGAAGCTTTCTTT. This encodes CASSPGVGTEAFF.

The J gene is TRBJ1-3, the V gene TRBV12-3 or TRBV12-4; possible D gene TRBD1, 5 bases. The CDR3 contains 14 residues. V gave up 5 bases and J gave up 2 bases, with 10 bases separating them. The CDR3 loop reads CASSLWGTGNTIYF. DNA of the CDR3: TGTGCCAGCAGTCTTTGGGGGACTGGAAACACCATATATTTT.

A few counts support this clonotype. V gene TRBV10-3 combines with J gene TRBJ2-7; TRBD1 aligns across 9 bases. J was trimmed by 2 bases and V by 10 bases; bases with no gene match: 9. In germline, CDR1 is ENHRY, CDR2 SYGVKD. This CDR3 region has 14 residues. The CDR3 here is CATAPGQGTYEQYF. For the CDR3, the DNA is TGTGCCACCGCTCCGGGACAGGGTACCTACGAGCAGTACTTC.

This clonotype was recorded a few times. The rearrangement links TRBV7-6 to TRBJ2-1, with D perhaps given as TRBD1 or TRBD2 (5 bases each). V gave up 5 bases and J gave up 8 bases, with 13 bases separating them. Germline CDR1 SGHVS, CDR2 FNYEAQ. The CDR3 covers 13 residues. CDR3 loop: CASSVGTHDEQFF. The CDR3 nucleotides are TGTGCCAGCAGCGTCGGGACCCATGATGAGCAGTTCTTC.

This clonotype was detected ten times or more. The rearrangement uses TRBV12-3 or TRBV12-4 and TRBJ2-7; the D call may be TRBD1 or TRBD2 (6 bases each). This CDR3 region has 15 residues. Trimming removed 5 bases at V and 2 bases at J, with 16 bases between. The CDR3 nucleotides are TGTGCCAGCAGTCCCGGGGGACAATGGCCCTACGAGCAGTACTTC. It translates to CASSPGGQWPYEQYF.